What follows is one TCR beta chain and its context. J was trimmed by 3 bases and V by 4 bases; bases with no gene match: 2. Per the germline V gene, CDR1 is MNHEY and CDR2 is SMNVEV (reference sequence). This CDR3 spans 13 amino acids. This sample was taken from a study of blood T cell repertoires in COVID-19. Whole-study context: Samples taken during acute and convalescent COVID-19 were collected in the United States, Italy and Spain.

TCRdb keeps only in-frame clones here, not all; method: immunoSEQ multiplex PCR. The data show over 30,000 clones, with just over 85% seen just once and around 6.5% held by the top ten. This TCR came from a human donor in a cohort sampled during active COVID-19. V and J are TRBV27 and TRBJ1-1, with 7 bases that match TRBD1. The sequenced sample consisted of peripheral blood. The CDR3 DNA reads TGTGCCAGCAGTTCAGACAGGGACACTGAAGCTTTCTTT. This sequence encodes CASSSDRDTEAFF.